The TCR beta chain under discussion was sequenced for a study of Graves' ophthalmopathy and Graves' hyperthyroidism. This clonotype was detected ten times or more. Trimming left V 6 bases short and J 2 bases short, with 16 bases between. Looked up from germline, CDR1 is SGHTA and CDR2 is FQGNSA. The CDR3 sequence is 15 residues long. RNA served as the template for amplifying TCR beta CDR3 regions. Second-round multiplex PCR came after a first-round RT-PCR that employed HTBI primers. MiXCR, run by TCRdb on the multiplex PCR reads, gives a single entry per CDR3 protein. The sample includes 300,000 to 400,000 distinct CDR3 sequences, about a sixth of them seen just once.

The sample consisted of peripheral blood. This receptor was obtained from an adult man with Graves' ophthalmopathy. The V and J genes are TRBV7-2 and TRBJ2-5, with D perhaps matching TRBD1 or TRBD2 (5 bases each). The CDR3 here is CASRRAGTLQETQYF. DNA for the CDR3: TGTGCCAGCAGGAGGGCAGGGACGCTTCAAGAGACCCAGTACTTC.